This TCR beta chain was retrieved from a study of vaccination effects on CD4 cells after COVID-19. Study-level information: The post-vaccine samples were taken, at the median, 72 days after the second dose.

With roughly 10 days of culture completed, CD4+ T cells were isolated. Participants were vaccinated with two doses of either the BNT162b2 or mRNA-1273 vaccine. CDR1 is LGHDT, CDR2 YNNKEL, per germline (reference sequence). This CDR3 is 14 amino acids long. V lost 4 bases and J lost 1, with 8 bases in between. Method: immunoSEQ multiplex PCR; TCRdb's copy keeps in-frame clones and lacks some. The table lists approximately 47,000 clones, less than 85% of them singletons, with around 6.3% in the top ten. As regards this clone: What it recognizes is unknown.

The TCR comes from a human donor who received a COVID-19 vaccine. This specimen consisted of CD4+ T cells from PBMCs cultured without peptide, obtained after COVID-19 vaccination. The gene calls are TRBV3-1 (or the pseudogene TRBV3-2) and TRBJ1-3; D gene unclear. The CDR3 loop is CASSPRLSGNTIYF. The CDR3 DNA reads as TGTGCCAGCAGCCCTAGGCTTTCTGGAAACACCATATATTTT.